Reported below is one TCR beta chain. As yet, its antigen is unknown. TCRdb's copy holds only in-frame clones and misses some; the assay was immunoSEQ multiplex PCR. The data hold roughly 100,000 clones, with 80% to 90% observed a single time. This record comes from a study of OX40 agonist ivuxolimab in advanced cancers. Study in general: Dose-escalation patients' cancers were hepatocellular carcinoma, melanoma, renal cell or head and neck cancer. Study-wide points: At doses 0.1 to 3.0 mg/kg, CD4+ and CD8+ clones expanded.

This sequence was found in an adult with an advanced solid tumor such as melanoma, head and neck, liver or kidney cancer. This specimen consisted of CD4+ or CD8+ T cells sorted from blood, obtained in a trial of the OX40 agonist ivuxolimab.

The CDR3 nucleotides are TGTGCCAGCAGTTTCCCGGAGAGAATGCAGCCCCAGCATTTT. This codes for CASSFPERMQPQHF. The gene calls are TRBV28 and TRBJ1-5, with unresolved D. V was cut by 3 bases and J by 7 bases, with 13 bases left in between. CDR3 length: 14 residues. CDR1 is MDHEN and CDR2 is SYDVKM in the germline V gene. The variable domain in full, completed from reference TRBV28 and TRBJ1-5, reads DVKVTQSSRYLVKRTGEKVFLECVQDMDHENMFWYRQDPGLGLRLIYFSYDVKMKEKGDIPEGYSVSREKKERFSLILESASTNQTSMYLCASSFPERMQPQHFGDGTRLSIL.